What follows are 20 T cell receptor beta chains derived from one specimen sequenced in a study of blood T cell repertoires in COVID-19. Method: immunoSEQ multiplex PCR; TCRdb's copy keeps in-frame clones and lacks some. The profile shows approximately 470,000 clones, about nine tenths of them singletons. Material for sequencing was PBMCs or T cells enriched from blood (not recorded which). All receptors derive from a woman between 18 and 29 years old who had recovered from COVID-19.

The chain employs TRBV4-1 and TRBJ1-2, with unresolved D. CDR3 length: 12 residues. CDR1 is MGHRA, CDR2 YSYEKL, per germline. V was trimmed by 0 bases and J by 8 bases, leaving 7 bases between them. CDR3 amino acids: CASSQEAIGYTF. CDR3 DNA sequence: TGCGCCAGCAGCCAAGAAGCGATCGGCTACACCTTC.

The chain carries TRBV7-2 and TRBJ1-5, with TRBD1 matching over 9 bases. Unmatched junction bases numbered 7, after V lost 1 base and J lost 3 bases. The CDR3 loop spans 17 amino acids. Looked up from germline, CDR1 is SGHTA and CDR2 is FQGNSA. The CDR3 coding sequence is TGTGCCAGCAGCTTAGTTGGGACAGGGTTATCCAATCAGCCCCAGCATTTT. Amino acids: CASSLVGTGLSNQPQHF.

This clone was observed once. This chain links TRBV4-1 with TRBJ1-2; TRBD1 agrees at 8 bases. From germline, CDR1 is MGHRA and CDR2 YSYEKL. The trim removed 0 bases at V and 6 bases at J, leaving 6 bases unmatched. This CDR3 region has 15 residues. The CDR3 here is CASSQDPGQGNGYTF. In DNA form, the CDR3 reads TGCGCCAGCAGCCAAGACCCAGGACAGGGCAATGGCTACACCTTC.

This chain uses TRBV11-2 with TRBJ1-1; 7 nucleotides align to TRBD1. V dropped 4 bases and J dropped 4; count of bases not matched to a gene: 6. Per the germline V gene, CDR1 is SGHAT and CDR2 is FQNNGV. The CDR3 extends over 14 amino acids. CDR3 nucleotide sequence: TGTGCCAGCAGCTCGGTCAGGGGGAGCACTGAAGCTTTCTTT. Its translation: CASSSVRGSTEAFF.

The rearrangement joins TRBV2 to TRBJ1-6; D gene uncertain. Germline V CDR1 and CDR2: SNHLY, FYNNEI. Trimming removed 0 bases from V and 7 bases from J, with 13 bases in between. The CDR3 is made up of 16 amino acids. CDR3 protein: CASSEALESWNSPLHF. In nucleotides, the CDR3 is TGTGCCAGCAGTGAAGCGCTGGAGAGCTGGAATTCACCCCTCCACTTT.

The V and J genes are TRBV30 and TRBJ2-1; 8 bases align to TRBD2. J lost 6 bases, V lost 4 bases, and 8 bases had no gene match. The CDR3 spans 14 residues. CDR1 and CDR2 from the germline V gene are GTSNPN and SVGIG (reference sequence). CDR3 sequence (DNA): TGTGCCTGGACCTCTAGCGGGTTTTCCAATGAGCAGTTCTTC. This gives the protein CAWTSSGFSNEQFF.

The gene calls are TRBV4-1 and TRBJ2-3; D is unclear. Germline-derived CDR1 and CDR2 are MGHRA and YSYEKL. V lost 0 bases and J lost 5, with 6 bases in between. The CDR3 loop spans 13 amino acids. The CDR3 region is CASSQDPQDTQYF. In DNA, the CDR3 is TGCGCCAGCAGCCAAGACCCACAAGATACGCAGTATTTT.

V gene TRBV30 combines with J gene TRBJ1-5; TRBD1 is a possible D gene (6 bases). The V end was cut by 0 bases, the J end by 3 bases, with 9 bases between. The CDR3 contains 14 residues. The germline V gene has CDR1 GTSNPN and CDR2 SVGIG (reference sequence). CDR3 protein: CAWSVDSSNQPQHF. In nucleotides, the CDR3 is TGTGCCTGGAGTGTGGACAGTTCCAATCAGCCCCAGCATTTT.

V gene TRBV11-2 combines with J gene TRBJ2-6; D call uncertain. The CDR3 loop spans 15 amino acids. The germline V gene encodes CDR1 SGHAT and CDR2 FQNNGV. The V end was cut by 4 bases, the J end by 0 bases, with 7 bases between. The CDR3 sequence is CASSSLSSGANVLTF. The CDR3 DNA reads TGTGCCAGCAGCTCCCTTTCCTCTGGGGCCAACGTCCTGACTTTC.

The chain has TRBV11-3 and TRBJ2-1, with 8 bases that match TRBD2. There are 17 residues in the CDR3. Unmatched junction bases numbered 13, after V lost 5 bases and J lost 4 bases. Germline V CDR1 and CDR2: SGHNT, YENEEA. CDR3 sequence: CASSAQGSGGHYNEQFF. CDR3 sequence (DNA): TGTGCCAGCAGCGCCCAAGGGAGCGGGGGCCATTACAATGAGCAGTTCTTC.

The chain carries TRBV4-1 and TRBJ1-6, with D unclear. V lost 1 base to trimming and J lost 6 bases, with 16 bases between them. There are 17 residues in the CDR3. Germline CDR1 is MGHRA and CDR2 is YSYEKL. DNA for the CDR3: TGCGCCAGCAGCCAAGGTCTGGCGAGGCAGCTTAATTCACCCCTCCACTTT. Its translation: CASSQGLARQLNSPLHF.

The rearrangement links TRBV7-9 to TRBJ2-7; TRBD1 is a possible D gene (6 bases). The CDR3 is made up of 15 amino acids. Trimming shortened V by 1 base and J by 3 bases, and 13 bases separated the two germline ends. Germline V lookup: CDR1 SEHNR, CDR2 FQNEAQ (reference sequence). The CDR3 DNA follows: TGTGCCAGCAGCTTAGTAGGGGGTTTTTTCTACGAGCAGTACTTC. Protein product: CASSLVGGFFYEQYF. Full variable domain (rest looked up from reference TRBV7-9 and TRBJ2-7): DTGVSQNPRHKITKRGQNVTFRCDPISEHNRLYWYRQTLGQGPEFLTYFQNEAQLEKSRLLSDRFSAERPKGSFSTLEIQRTEQGDSAMYLCASSLVGGFFYEQYFGPGTRLTVT.

The chain recombines TRBV7-3 with TRBJ1-1; no reliable D call. Germline CDR1 is SGHTA and CDR2 is FQGTGA. This CDR3 region has 15 residues. V was shortened by 3 bases and J by 4 bases, with 15 bases between the two germline ends. Here the CDR3 DNA reads TGTGCCAGCAGCTTGGGTTCTGGCGGGGTCACTGAAGCTTTCTTT. It codes for CASSLGSGGVTEAFF.

This rearrangement joins TRBV6-6 to TRBJ1-1, with D perhaps TRBD1 (6 bases). The CDR3 spans 15 residues. Looked up from germline, CDR1 is MNHNY and CDR2 is SVGAGI (reference sequence). Between the trimmed V and J ends, which lost 0 bases and 7 bases, there was a span of 15 bases. The CDR3 is CASSYSSGGSVEAFF. As DNA, the CDR3 is TGTGCCAGCAGTTACTCGAGTGGGGGCTCTGTTGAAGCTTTCTTT.

This chain links TRBV27 with TRBJ1-1; 8 bases agree with TRBD1. The CDR3 is made up of 14 amino acids. V trimming: 4 bases; J trimming: 4 bases; junction bases outside the gene matches: 5. Germline V gene sequence: CDR1 MNHEY, CDR2 SMNVEV (reference sequence). Written as DNA, the CDR3 is TGTGCCAGCAGTTCCCACAGGGGGGGCACTGAAGCTTTCTTT. Protein product: CASSSHRGGTEAFF.

The genes are TRBV28 and TRBJ1-2; tentatively, D is TRBD1 (6 bases). CDR3 length: 13 amino acids. Trimming took 2 bases from V and 4 from J, leaving 8 bases between them. The germline V gene encodes CDR1 MDHEN and CDR2 SYDVKM. The CDR3 nucleotides are TGTGCCAGCAGTTTAGTGGGGGCCTATGGCTACACCTTC. This sequence encodes CASSLVGAYGYTF.

This sequence joins TRBV7-2 and TRBJ2-7, with TRBD2 matching 10 bases. Germline lookup yields CDR1 SGHTA and CDR2 FQGNSA. The trim removed 3 bases at V and 6 bases at J, leaving 2 bases unmatched. The length of the CDR3 is 13 residues. The CDR3 nucleotides read TGTGCCAGCAGCTTCCGACTAGCGGGCGAGCAGTACTTC. This sequence encodes CASSFRLAGEQYF.

The V gene is TRBV4-1, the J gene TRBJ2-5, with D hard to call. Germline lookup yields CDR1 MGHRA and CDR2 YSYEKL. Trimming left V 6 bases short and J 7 bases short, with 18 bases between. This CDR3 is 14 amino acids long. Written as DNA, the CDR3 is TGCGCCAGCAGTCGAGACAACTCAGACGGGACCCAGTACTTC. It codes for CASSRDNSDGTQYF.

CDR3 in DNA: TGTGCCAGCAGTGGGGACTTATCCTACGAGCAGTACTTC. It yields the protein CASSGDLSYEQYF. This chain connects TRBV2 to TRBJ2-7; D is perhaps TRBD2 (6 bases). V lost 4 bases to trimming and J lost 1 base, with 8 bases between them. The germline gives CDR1 SNHLY, CDR2 FYNNEI. The CDR3 contains 13 residues.

The table lists this clone with a count of one. The V call is TRBV19, the J call TRBJ2-1; TRBD2 matches 8 bases. This CDR3 region has 16 residues. Germline CDR1 LNHDA, CDR2 SQIVND (reference sequence). The V and J ends lost 0 bases and 10 bases, in that order; junction bases with no gene match: 11. The chain's CDR3 is CASSIDEGGGPAEQFF. CDR3 coding DNA: TGTGCCAGTAGTATAGATGAGGGCGGGGGGCCCGCAGAGCAGTTCTTC.